This entry is about one TCR beta chain. Antigen: not known. From germline, CDR1 is LNHDA and CDR2 SQIVND (reference sequence). Trimming took 5 bases from V and 4 from J; bases not matched to a gene: 6. The CDR3 consists of 16 residues. Primers included in the PCR were 60 Vbeta and 13 Jbeta primers. The data were produced by immunoSEQ multiplex PCR, yet TCRdb's version contains in-frame clones alone and is incomplete. This table holds about 160,000 clones, around four fifths found once. The source of the sample is a study of cytomegalovirus exposure and HLA in healthy donors. Findings and limits, study-wide: Reportedly, HLA-A and HLA-B alleles of most subjects were accurately predicted from TCR beta. Highly shared sequence variants in one cluster were likely a sequencing artifact. Under in vitro conditions, a few CMV-associated chains were confirmed as specific for CMV antigens.

This sequence originates from a boy between 2 and 10 years old in good health and CMV-seronegative. The genes are TRBV19 and TRBJ2-1; 12 positions match TRBD2. The sample consisted of PBMCs. CDR3 nucleotides: TGTGCCAGTAGTTCCAGACTAGCGGGGGTTTACAATGAGCAGTTCTTC. It yields the protein CASSSRLAGVYNEQFF. Drawing the rest from reference TRBV19 and TRBJ2-1, the complete variable domain is DGGITQSPKYLFRKEGQNVTLSCEQNLNHDAMYWYRQDPGQGLRLIYYSQIVNDFQKGDIAEGYSVSREKKESFPLTVTSAQKNPTAFYLCASSSRLAGVYNEQFFGPGTRLTVL.